These 9 T cell receptor beta chains originate from one sample sequenced in a study of T cell responses to AZD1222 COVID-19 vaccine. Assay: immunoSEQ multiplex PCR; the TCRdb copy retains only in-frame clones and omits some. This table holds about 70,000 clones, approximately 81% found once. Sample: peripheral blood, taken on day 0 of AZD1222 vaccination. Receptor source: an adult in good health.

The chain recombines TRBV2 with TRBJ1-5, with D tentatively TRBD1 (5 bases). Per germline, CDR1 SNHLY and CDR2 FYNNEI. The CDR3 totals 14 residues. Trimming left V 11 bases short and J 4 bases short, with 18 bases between. The CDR3 nucleotides read TGTGCCGGGTCCCCCCGGGGGGGGAATCAGCCCCAGCATTTT. Translating gives CAGSPRGGNQPQHF.

The V call is TRBV9, the J call TRBJ2-1, with TRBD2 as a possible D gene (6 bases). Germline V lookup: CDR1 SGDLS, CDR2 YYNGEE. The CDR3 totals 18 residues. V gave up 0 bases and J gave up 0 bases, with 16 bases separating them. CDR3 loop: CASSVDVASASSYNEQFF. The CDR3 coding sequence is TGTGCCAGCAGCGTAGATGTGGCTAGCGCTAGCTCCTACAATGAGCAGTTCTTC.

This clone occurred many times. The chain uses TRBV4-1 and TRBJ1-2, with D unresolved. V dropped 5 bases and J dropped 3 bases, with 10 bases sitting between them. This CDR3 contains 13 residues. Germline V lookup: CDR1 MGHRA, CDR2 YSYEKL. CDR3 loop: CASSEGNYYGYTF. The CDR3 DNA reads as TGCGCCAGCAGCGAGGGTAATTACTATGGCTACACCTTC.

The chain is built from TRBV19 and TRBJ1-3, with unresolved D. Trimming removed 9 bases from V and 4 bases from J, with 19 bases in between. The CDR3 spans 15 residues. CDR1 LNHDA and CDR2 SQIVND come from the germline V gene (reference sequence). In nucleotides, the CDR3 is TGTGCCAGCCGTGAAACATGGGGAGGAGGAAACACCATATATTTT. It encodes CASRETWGGGNTIYF.

The V call is TRBV5-6, the J call TRBJ2-3; 7 nucleotides match TRBD1. The V and J ends lost 2 bases and 1 base, in that order; junction bases with no gene match: 1. CDR1 SGHDT and CDR2 YYEEEE come from the germline V gene. The CDR3 is made up of 14 amino acids. CDR3 nucleotide sequence: TGTGCCAGCAGCTTCGGGACAGGCACAGATACGCAGTATTTT. Protein: CASSFGTGTDTQYF.

The chain has TRBV19 and TRBJ1-5; possible D gene TRBD1, 5 bases. CDR1 and CDR2 from the germline V gene are LNHDA and SQIVND (reference sequence). The CDR3 is 13 residues long. V was trimmed by 6 bases and J by 4 bases, leaving 10 bases between them. Written as DNA, the CDR3 is TGTGCCAGTAGCGGCAGGGTGAATCAGCCCCAGCATTTT. Protein: CASSGRVNQPQHF.

The chain is built from TRBV5-4 and TRBJ2-3, with D uncertain. The CDR3 has 15 amino acids. Deletions cut 3 bases from V and 0 bases from J, with 11 bases between. The V gene's germline CDR1 is SGHNT and CDR2 YYREEE (reference sequence). CDR3: CASSYGPGSTDTQYF. In DNA form, the CDR3 reads TGTGCCAGCAGCTATGGACCAGGAAGCACAGATACGCAGTATTTT.

This chain links TRBV14 with TRBJ2-7; TRBD1 agrees at 7 bases. CDR1 and CDR2 from the germline V gene are SGHDN and FVKESK. V lost 1 base to trimming and J lost 4 bases; unmatched junction nucleotides: 7. This CDR3 has 15 amino acids. The CDR3 coding sequence is TGTGCCAGCAGCCAAGCGACAGGGTGGGCTTACGAGCAGTACTTC. Translating it yields CASSQATGWAYEQYF.

The gene calls are TRBV27 and TRBJ2-7, with a weak D call TRBD2 (6 bases). The length of the CDR3 is 12 residues. With 7 bases removed from V and 3 bases from J, the gap between germline ends came to 10 bases. Germline V gene lookup returns CDR1 MNHEY and CDR2 SMNVEV (reference sequence). In DNA form, the CDR3 reads TGTGCCAGCACGGGTAGCGGCTACGAGCAGTACTTC. This encodes CASTGSGYEQYF.